The 14 T cell receptor beta chains reported below all come from one sample, sequenced in a study of shared T cell receptors in the human thymus. Clones were sequenced by immunoSEQ multiplex PCR, and TCRdb holds only the in-frame ones, with some missing. Here the sample spans under 850,000 clones, approximately 87% being singletons. The data were also submitted as part of a second study, on human thymus T cells.

Input material: thymocytes. Receptor source: a boy in the first two years of life with a congenital heart defect.

This clone was seen only a few times. The CDR3 sequence is CASSLYSLSYEQYF. The CDR3 DNA follows: TGTGCCAGCAGCTTGTACAGCCTCTCCTACGAGCAGTACTTC. The V gene is TRBV7-4, the J gene TRBJ2-7, with D uncertain. The CDR3 sequence is 14 residues long. CDR1 is SGHVT, CDR2 SQSDAQ, per germline. Trimming cost V 3 bases and J 0 bases, with 9 bases left between them. Drawing the rest from reference TRBV7-4 and TRBJ2-7, the complete variable domain is GAGVSQSPRYKVAKRGRDVALRCDSISGHVTLYWYRQTLGQGSEVLTYSQSDAQRDKSGRPSGRFSAERPERSVSTLKIQRTEQGDSAVYLCASSLYSLSYEQYFGPGTRLTVT.

The chain has TRBV29-1 and TRBJ2-5; 9 nucleotides agree with TRBD1. CDR1 SQVTM and CDR2 ANQGSEA come from the germline V gene. This CDR3 is 15 amino acids long. The junction had 7 bases not matched to a gene; V was cut back by 1 base and J by 4 bases. CDR3 loop: CSVEVGDRVRETQYF. In nucleotides, the CDR3 is TGCAGCGTTGAAGTGGGGGACAGGGTAAGAGAGACCCAGTACTTC. Complete variable domain (other parts from reference TRBV29-1 and TRBJ2-5): SAVISQKPSRDICQRGTSLTIQCQVDSQVTMMFWYRQQPGQSLTLIATANQGSEATYESGFVIDKFPISRPNLTFSTLTVSNMSPEDSSIYLCSVEVGDRVRETQYFGPGTRLLVL.

As for this clone: This same CDR3 is encoded by further DNA sequences in the sample. The rearrangement joins TRBV7-9 to TRBJ2-7, with 10 bases lining up with TRBD2. V shed 5 bases, J shed 5 bases, and the junction held 9 bases outside the gene matches. CDR3 length: 15 residues. The germline V gene encodes CDR1 SEHNR and CDR2 FQNEAQ (reference sequence). This CDR3 is CASSLGTSGTHEQYF. DNA for the CDR3: TGTGCCAGCAGCCTCGGAACTAGCGGGACCCACGAGCAGTACTTC.

This chain links TRBV6-4 with TRBJ2-7, with D hard to call. Trimming stripped 3 bases from V and 5 bases from J, with 11 bases between. This CDR3 is 13 amino acids long. Per germline, CDR1 MRHNA and CDR2 SNTAGT. This chain's CDR3 is CASSDLCRDEQYF. In nucleotides, the CDR3 is TGTGCCAGCAGTGATCTATGCCGGGACGAGCAGTACTTC.

The V call is TRBV30, the J call TRBJ2-7, with 9 bases matching TRBD2. The CDR3 totals 18 residues. Germline V gene lookup returns CDR1 GTSNPN and CDR2 SVGIG (reference sequence). The J segment lost 0 bases and the V segment lost 0 bases, leaving 12 bases of the junction unmatched. The CDR3 nucleotides are TGTGCCTGGAGTGTAAATGGCGGGAGGGCCTCTAGCTCCTACGAGCAGTACTTC. It translates to CAWSVNGGRASSSYEQYF.

This clone appeared a single time. The gene calls are TRBV30 and TRBJ2-1, with 7 bases fitting TRBD2. The CDR3 runs to 14 residues. V dropped 2 bases and J dropped 10; count of bases not matched to a gene: 11. The V gene's germline CDR1 is GTSNPN and CDR2 SVGIG (reference sequence). CDR3 nucleotides: TGTGCCTGGAGTCGCCTCCGGGACTATTGGGAGCAGTTCTTC. Protein: CAWSRLRDYWEQFF.

The chain links TRBV30 to TRBJ2-2, with D tentatively TRBD1 (5 bases). Germline-derived CDR1 and CDR2 are GTSNPN and SVGIG (reference sequence). With 6 bases removed from V and 1 base from J, the gap between germline ends came to 12 bases. The CDR3 contains 14 residues. CDR3 coding DNA: TGTGCCTGCCCTGCCCAGGGGAACACCGGGGAGCTGTTTTTT. It specifies CACPAQGNTGELFF.

The chain combines TRBV6-4 with TRBJ2-3; a weak D match, TRBD1 (8 bases). The ends were cut back, 2 bases at V and 3 bases at J, with 36 bases in the middle. This CDR3 is built from 23 residues. From germline, CDR1 is MRHNA and CDR2 SNTAGT. This CDR3 reads CASSDGRDRFASMGGPGTDTQYF. In DNA, the CDR3 is TGTGCCAGCAGTGACGGCCGGGACAGGTTTGCCTCGATGGGAGGGCCCGGAACAGATACGCAGTATTTT.

The chain combines TRBV2 with TRBJ1-4, with D maybe TRBD1 (6 bases). CDR1 SNHLY and CDR2 FYNNEI come from the germline V gene. Deletions cut 3 bases from V and 1 base from J, with 18 bases between. The CDR3 extends over 18 amino acids. CDR3 coding DNA: TGTGCCAGCAGTGAGTTGTGGGGGCCGGATGGAACTAATGAAAAACTGTTTTTT. It encodes CASSELWGPDGTNEKLFF.

This chain links TRBV2 with TRBJ2-7; D gene unclear. Trimming removed 6 bases at V and 2 bases at J, with 11 bases between. Germline lookup yields CDR1 SNHLY and CDR2 FYNNEI. The CDR3 has 13 amino acids. The CDR3 DNA reads as TGTGCCAGCAGCCCCAAGCCCCCCTACGAGCAGTACTTC. Translated, it gives CASSPKPPYEQYF.

This chain connects TRBV19 to TRBJ2-7; 7 positions agree with TRBD2. After removal of 3 bases from V and 6 bases from J, the junction contained 14 bases not matched to a gene. The CDR3 loop spans 16 amino acids. CDR1 and CDR2 (germline): LNHDA, SQIVND (reference sequence). The CDR3: CASSIDGLEAVSEQYF. CDR3 DNA sequence: TGTGCCAGTAGTATCGACGGACTAGAAGCCGTCAGCGAGCAGTACTTC.

This clone was seen only a few times. The J gene is TRBJ2-1, the V gene TRBV7-9, with 15 nucleotides matching TRBD2. With V trimmed by 0 bases and J by 3 bases, 3 bases remained unmatched. There are 18 residues in the CDR3. Germline V gene data show CDR1 as SEHNR and CDR2 as FQNEAQ (reference sequence). The CDR3 nucleotides read TGTGCCAGCAGCTTAGCCGGACTAGCGGGAGGGGTCTACAATGAGCAGTTCTTC. It codes for CASSLAGLAGGVYNEQFF. Combining the CDR3 with reference TRBV7-9 and TRBJ2-1 gives the whole variable domain DTGVSQNPRHKITKRGQNVTFRCDPISEHNRLYWYRQTLGQGPEFLTYFQNEAQLEKSRLLSDRFSAERPKGSFSTLEIQRTEQGDSAMYLCASSLAGLAGGVYNEQFFGPGTRLTVL.

This sequence joins TRBV5-4 and TRBJ2-3; D might be TRBD1 (6 bases). The CDR3 is 15 amino acids. Germline V gene sequence: CDR1 SGHNT, CDR2 YYREEE (reference sequence). V shed 0 bases and J shed 2 bases, with 10 bases lying between them. As DNA, the CDR3 is TGTGCCAGCAGCTTGGGGGACACCCACACAGATACGCAGTATTTT. Its translation: CASSLGDTHTDTQYF.

CDR3 DNA sequence: TGCAGTGCCCCAGCTGGAAACACCATATATTTT. As protein: CSAPAGNTIYF. The chain couples TRBV20-1 to TRBJ1-3; D ambiguous. Germline V gene data show CDR1 as DFQATT and CDR2 as SNEGSKA (reference sequence). The CDR3 contains 11 residues. Trimming removed 6 bases from V and 2 bases from J, with 5 bases in between.